This T cell receptor beta chain comes out of a study of blood T cell repertoires in COVID-19. Study background: There were acute and convalescent COVID-19 samples, and they came from the United States, Italy and Spain.

Germline values: CDR1 DFQATT, CDR2 SNEGSKA (reference sequence). This CDR3 comprises 14 residues. V was clipped by 3 bases and J by 5 bases, with 14 bases between them. Assay: immunoSEQ multiplex PCR; the TCRdb copy retains only in-frame clones and omits some. The table lists 300,000 to 450,000 clones, around 89% of them singletons, with approximately 1% in the top ten. Participants were aged about 18 to 89 years, lived in under 25 US areas, and enrolled virtually. Donors in Cohort 3 who had recovered were those with two negative PCRs, healthcare professional clearance, or resolution of their symptoms.

The TCR comes from a young man who had recovered from COVID-19. The sequenced material came from PBMCs or T cells enriched from blood (not recorded which). J is TRBJ1-5 and V is TRBV20-1; D ambiguous. CDR3 coding DNA: TGCAGTGCTAGTAAGGGAGGATCCCATCAGCCCCAGCATTTT. Amino acid sequence: CSASKGGSHQPQHF.